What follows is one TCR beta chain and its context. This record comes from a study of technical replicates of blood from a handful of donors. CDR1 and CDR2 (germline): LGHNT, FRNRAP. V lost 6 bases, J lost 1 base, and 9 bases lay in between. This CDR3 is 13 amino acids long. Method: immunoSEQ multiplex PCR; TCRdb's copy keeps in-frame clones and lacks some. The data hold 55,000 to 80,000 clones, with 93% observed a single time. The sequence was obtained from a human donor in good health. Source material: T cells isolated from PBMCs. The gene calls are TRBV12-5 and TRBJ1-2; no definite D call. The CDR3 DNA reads TGTGCTAGTGGACCCGGACTTAACTATGGCTACACCTTC. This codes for CASGPGLNYGYTF. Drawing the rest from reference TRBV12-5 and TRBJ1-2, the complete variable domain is DARVTQTPRHKVTEMGQEVTMRCQPILGHNTVFWYRQTMMQGLELLAYFRNRAPLDDSGMPKDRFSAEMPDATLATLKIQPSEPRDSAVYFCASGPGLNYGYTFGSGTRLTVV.